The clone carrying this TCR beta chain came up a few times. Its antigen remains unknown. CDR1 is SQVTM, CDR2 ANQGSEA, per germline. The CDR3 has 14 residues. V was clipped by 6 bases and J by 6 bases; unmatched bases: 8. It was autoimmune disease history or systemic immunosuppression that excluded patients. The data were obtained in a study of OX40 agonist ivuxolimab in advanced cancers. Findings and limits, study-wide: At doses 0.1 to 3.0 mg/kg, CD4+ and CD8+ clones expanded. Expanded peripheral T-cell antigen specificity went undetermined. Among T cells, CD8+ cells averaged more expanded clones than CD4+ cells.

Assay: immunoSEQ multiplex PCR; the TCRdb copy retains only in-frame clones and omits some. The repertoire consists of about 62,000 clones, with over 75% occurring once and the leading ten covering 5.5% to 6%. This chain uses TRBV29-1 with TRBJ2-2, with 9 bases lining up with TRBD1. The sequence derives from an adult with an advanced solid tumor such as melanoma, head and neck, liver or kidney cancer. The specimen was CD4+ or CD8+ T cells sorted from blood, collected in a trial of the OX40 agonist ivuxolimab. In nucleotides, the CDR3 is TGCAGCGTCCGGACAGGGGCGTCGTCCGGGGAGCTGTTTTTT. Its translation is CSVRTGASSGELFF.